Each of the 27 T cell receptor beta chains below was sequenced from the same sample in a study of regulatory T cells in long-lasting Graves disease. For TCR beta, libraries came from iRepertoire HTBI primers and Arm-PCR of CDR3 regions. TCRdb fed the multiplex PCR reads into MiXCR, producing one record per CDR3 protein. The sample includes 450,000 or so distinct CDR3 sequences, 20% to 25% seen only once; the top ten take about an eighth. Noted time point: persistent/refractory GD, antithyroid drugs over 5 years with positive TRAb. Preparation of the TCR library used RNA extracted from PBMCs. Sequenced material: peripheral blood mononuclear cells (PBMCs), taken when the disease was refractory, from a patient treated with antithyroid drugs. The receptors were gathered from a female donor with Graves disease.

The V gene is TRBV29-1, the J gene TRBJ1-1, with D unresolved. Germline lookup yields CDR1 SQVTM and CDR2 ANQGSEA. The V end lost 2 bases, the J end lost 0 bases, and 4 bases lay between the germline ends. This CDR3 has 12 residues. CDR3 region: CSVERVNTEAFF. CDR3 DNA: TGCAGCGTTGAACGTGTGAACACTGAAGCTTTCTTT. The full variable domain, its missing parts supplied by reference TRBV29-1 and TRBJ1-1, is SAVISQKPSRDICQRGTSLTIQCQVDSQVTMMFWYRQQPGQSLTLIATANQGSEATYESGFVIDKFPISRPNLTFSTLTVSNMSPEDSSIYLCSVERVNTEAFFGQGTRLTVV.

In its sample, this clonotype was seen a few times. The genes are TRBV20-1 and TRBJ1-5; D perhaps matches TRBD1 (6 bases). Germline CDR1 DFQATT, CDR2 SNEGSKA (reference sequence). Trimming removed 5 bases at V and 2 bases at J, with 16 bases between. The CDR3 totals 15 residues. The CDR3 DNA follows: TGCAGTGCTGCCACGGGAGGGGGTCGCAATCAGCCCCAGCATTTT. Encoded protein: CSAATGGGRNQPQHF.

Many counts were recorded for this clonotype. The V and J genes are TRBV28 and TRBJ1-5; D gene ambiguous. Germline V gives CDR1 MDHEN, CDR2 SYDVKM. Trimming left V 6 bases short and J 0 bases short, with 18 bases between. The CDR3 has 17 residues. The CDR3 DNA follows: TGTGCCAGCAGCCCCTGGGGTGGGGAGGTTAGCAATCAGCCCCAGCATTTT. Encoded protein: CASSPWGGEVSNQPQHF. The complete variable domain, with remaining parts taken from reference TRBV28 and TRBJ1-5, reads DVKVTQSSRYLVKRTGEKVFLECVQDMDHENMFWYRQDPGLGLRLIYFSYDVKMKEKGDIPEGYSVSREKKERFSLILESASTNQTSMYLCASSPWGGEVSNQPQHFGDGTRLSIL.

The chain uses TRBV7-9 and TRBJ2-5; D is perhaps TRBD1 (7 bases). The CDR3 covers 14 residues. V lost 3 bases and J 9 bases, leaving 17 bases between the germline ends. The V gene's germline CDR1 is SEHNR and CDR2 FQNEAQ (reference sequence). CDR3 residues: CASSFLQGTVPQYF. Here the CDR3 DNA reads TGTGCCAGCAGCTTCTTACAGGGGACTGTACCCCAGTACTTC.

This clonotype was counted a few times. This sequence joins TRBV20-1 and TRBJ1-6; no firm D call. From germline, CDR1 is DFQATT and CDR2 SNEGSKA (reference sequence). The CDR3 loop spans 15 amino acids. Trimming cost V 6 bases and J 3 bases, with 15 bases left between them. The DNA for the CDR3 is TGCAGTGCCTACCGGCGGAATCTCTATAATTCACCCCTCCACTTT. Translated, it gives CSAYRRNLYNSPLHF.

This clonotype showed up many times. The chain joins TRBV29-1 to TRBJ1-2; the D gene is possibly TRBD1 (6 bases). Trimming left V 8 bases short and J 8 bases short, with 21 bases between. CDR1 is SQVTM, CDR2 ANQGSEA, per germline. The CDR3 sequence is 13 residues long. The CDR3 is CSIGRTEVQGYTF. In DNA, the CDR3 is TGCAGCATTGGAAGGACAGAGGTACAGGGCTACACCTTC.

The chain links TRBV20-1 to TRBJ2-2; 13 bases align to TRBD2. CDR1 and CDR2 (germline): DFQATT, SNEGSKA (reference sequence). This CDR3 region has 15 residues. V was clipped by 4 bases and J by 5 bases; unmatched bases: 4. The CDR3 DNA is TGCAGTGCTATACTAGCGGGGGGGCCGACCGGGGAGCTGTTTTTT. Its protein product is CSAILAGGPTGELFF.

As to this clonotype: A much larger clone differs from this one at a single base, so this may be a read error. This rearrangement joins TRBV27 to TRBJ1-1, with a possible D match to TRBD1 (5 bases). The CDR3 covers 16 residues. Between the trimmed V and J ends, which lost 9 bases and 0 bases, there was a span of 20 bases. Germline CDR1 is MNHEY and CDR2 is SMNVEV (reference sequence). CDR3 coding DNA: TGTGCCAGTGCTGAGGACAAGGGCCCTTTGAACACTGAAGCTTTCTTT. Residues: CASAEDKGPLNTEAFF.

In this sample, this clonotype turned up many times. V and J are TRBV28 and TRBJ1-2, with TRBD1 matching over 7 bases. The V and J ends lost 8 bases and 7 bases, in that order; junction bases with no gene match: 16. This CDR3 region has 15 residues. CDR1 is MDHEN and CDR2 is SYDVKM in the germline V gene. The chain's CDR3 is CASHFTTGASGGYTF. Here the CDR3 DNA reads TGTGCCAGCCATTTTACTACAGGGGCAAGCGGTGGCTACACCTTC.

The rearrangement joins TRBV10-3 to TRBJ2-5; D is possibly TRBD2 (6 bases). Germline CDR1 is ENHRY and CDR2 is SYGVKD. V lost 6 bases, J lost 5 bases, and 7 bases lay in between. This CDR3 spans 11 amino acids. CDR3 residues: CAISRGETQYF. The CDR3 nucleotides read TGTGCCATCAGCCGGGGGGAGACCCAGTACTTC.

This clonotype came up a few times. The rearrangement uses TRBV20-1 and TRBJ2-7; no reliable D call. Trimming left V 3 bases short and J 2 bases short, with 11 bases between. The CDR3 covers 13 residues. CDR1 is DFQATT and CDR2 is SNEGSKA in the germline V gene (reference sequence). CDR3 coding DNA: TGCAGTGCTAGTTCTGGGATGACCTACGAGCAGTACTTC. Its protein product is CSASSGMTYEQYF.

This chain connects TRBV12-3 or TRBV12-4 to TRBJ2-1; the match to TRBD1 covers 7 bases. The V and J ends lost 7 bases and 10 bases, in that order; junction bases with no gene match: 19. The CDR3 length is 16 residues. Here the CDR3 DNA reads TGTGCCAGCAACCCTAGGGGGACAGATGGAAGAAACGAGCAGTTCTTC. Protein product: CASNPRGTDGRNEQFF.

At least ten counts were recorded for this clonotype. This chain connects TRBV6-1 to TRBJ2-2, with TRBD2 identical over 8 bases. The length of the CDR3 is 12 residues. Trimming at V came to 7 bases and at J to 13 bases, leaving 8 bases not matched to a gene. Germline V CDR1 and CDR2: MNHNS, SASEGT. As DNA, the CDR3 is TGTGCCAGCAACGAAGGGACTAGGGTGCTGTTTTTT. It translates to CASNEGTRVLFF.

The table lists this clonotype with many counts. The genes are TRBV20-1 and TRBJ1-2; TRBD1 is a possible D gene (6 bases). Per the germline V gene, CDR1 is DFQATT and CDR2 is SNEGSKA (reference sequence). V was cut by 0 bases and J by 7 bases, with 18 bases left in between. CDR3 size: 15 residues. The CDR3 sequence: CSARDGGRTRGGYTF. CDR3 nucleotide sequence: TGCAGTGCTAGAGATGGGGGCAGGACCCGGGGTGGCTACACCTTC.

The genes are TRBV3-1 and TRBJ1-2; maybe TRBD1 (5 bases). The CDR3 length is 15 residues. From germline, CDR1 is LGHDT and CDR2 YNNKEL (reference sequence). Trimming cost V 1 base and J 4 bases, with 13 bases left between them. CDR3 in DNA: TGTGCCAGCAGCCAAGGCACAGGAAGAGCCTATGGCTACACCTTC. Amino acids: CASSQGTGRAYGYTF. Full variable domain (missing parts from reference TRBV3-1 and TRBJ1-2): DTAVSQTPKYLVTQMGNDKSIKCEQNLGHDTMYWYKQDSKKFLKIMFSYNNKELIINETVPNRFSPKSPDKAHLNLHINSLELGDSAVYFCASSQGTGRAYGYTFGSGTRLTVV.

There are many counts of this clonotype. The chain employs TRBV12-3 or TRBV12-4 and TRBJ2-2; 9 bases are shared with TRBD2. CDR3 length: 15 amino acids. The V segment lost 4 bases and the J segment 4 bases; nucleotides outside the gene matches: 4. The CDR3 nucleotides read TGTGCCAGCAGTTCCCAGCGGGAGGTCACCGGGGAGCTGTTTTTT. This gives the protein CASSSQREVTGELFF.

This rearrangement joins TRBV20-1 to TRBJ1-4; D is undetermined. Germline CDR1 is DFQATT and CDR2 is SNEGSKA (reference sequence). This CDR3 has 13 amino acids. Deletions cut 4 bases from V and 0 bases from J, with 6 bases between. The CDR3 reads CSAKRATNEKLFF. The CDR3, as DNA: TGCAGTGCTAAAAGGGCAACTAATGAAAAACTGTTTTTT.

This clonotype was seen a handful of times. This chain links TRBV28 with TRBJ2-1; D may be TRBD2 (5 bases). Between the trimmed V and J ends, which lost 3 bases and 1 base, there was a span of 13 bases. There are 16 residues in the CDR3. The germline CDR1 and CDR2 sequences are MDHEN and SYDVKM. CDR3 nucleotide sequence: TGTGCCAGCAGTTTGCGAGGGCCAGGATCCTACAATGAGCAGTTCTTC. Protein sequence: CASSLRGPGSYNEQFF.

With respect to this clonotype: A much larger clone lies a single base off, so this may be a read error. The chain links TRBV7-2 to TRBJ2-7; D assignment may be TRBD1 or TRBD2 (6 bases each). The V gene's germline CDR1 is SGHTA and CDR2 FQGNSA. Trimming left V 5 bases short and J 2 bases short, with 16 bases between. The length of the CDR3 is 15 residues. The CDR3 nucleotides read TGTGCCAGCAGCCCCTGGCGGAGGGGGGCCTACGAGCAGTACTTC. Protein sequence: CASSPWRRGAYEQYF.

This clonotype was detected ten times or more. The rearrangement links TRBV7-9 to TRBJ1-1; 8 positions agree with TRBD1. J lost 3 bases, V lost 4 bases, and 1 base had no gene match. The CDR3 consists of 13 residues. Germline assignment: CDR1 SEHNR and CDR2 FQNEAQ (reference sequence). The CDR3 reads CASSSQGDTEAFF. The DNA for the CDR3 is TGTGCCAGCAGCTCACAGGGGGACACTGAAGCTTTCTTT.

The chain has TRBV4-2 and TRBJ1-4; D unclear. The germline gives CDR1 LGHNA, CDR2 YNFKEQ. The ends were cut back, 4 bases at V and 2 bases at J, with 8 bases in the middle. This CDR3 comprises 14 residues. The CDR3 nucleotides are TGTGCCAGCAGCCGGAGGCAGACTAATGAAAAACTGTTTTTT. Translated, it gives CASSRRQTNEKLFF.

This chain connects TRBV20-1 to TRBJ2-7; TRBD1 aligns across 8 bases. The CDR3 extends over 15 amino acids. The germline V gene encodes CDR1 DFQATT and CDR2 SNEGSKA (reference sequence). V trimming: 4 bases; J trimming: 4 bases; junction bases outside the gene matches: 12. The CDR3 DNA reads TGCAGTGCTATGTCTAACGGACAGGGTGGGTACGAGCAGTACTTC. As protein: CSAMSNGQGGYEQYF.

This clonotype was seen just once. This chain's CDR3 is CAWRGVSSYNEQFF. CDR3 in DNA: TGTGCCTGGAGGGGGGTGAGCTCCTACAATGAGCAGTTCTTC. This sequence joins TRBV30 and TRBJ2-1; D could derive from TRBD1 or TRBD2 (5 bases each). The CDR3 is made up of 14 amino acids. CDR1 and CDR2 (germline): GTSNPN, SVGIG (reference sequence). Trimming removed 3 bases at V and 0 bases at J, with 9 bases between.

About this clonotype: One junction end disagrees with the germline gene, perhaps due to a read error. The V call is TRBV15, the J call TRBJ1-6; D possibly corresponds to TRBD1 (5 bases). Looked up from germline, CDR1 is LNHNV and CDR2 is YYDKDF (reference sequence). The CDR3 extends over 17 amino acids. CDR3 amino acids: CATSRDLARAGNLPLHF. The CDR3 DNA reads TGTGCCACCAGCAGAGATCTGGCCAGGGCAGGGAATTTACCCCTCCACTTT.

Notes on this clonotype: This is likely an artifact of a read error, given a far larger clone one base away. This chain connects TRBV7-9 to TRBJ1-1, with 7 bases fitting TRBD1. V trimming: 4 bases; J trimming: 3 bases; junction bases outside the gene matches: 2. The CDR3 runs 13 residues. Germline-derived CDR1 and CDR2 are SEHNR and FQNEAQ (reference sequence). The CDR3 is CASSSQGHTEAFF. Written as DNA, the CDR3 is TGTGCCAGCAGCTCACAGGGGCACACTGAAGCTTTCTTT.

There are a few counts of this clonotype. CDR3 region: CASSQTAHQETQYF. CDR3 in DNA: TGTGCCAGCAGCCAGACAGCCCACCAAGAGACCCAGTACTTC. V usage is TRBV7-9 and J usage is TRBJ2-5; maybe TRBD1 (5 bases). The V gene's germline CDR1 is SEHNR and CDR2 FQNEAQ (reference sequence). Trimming shortened V by 5 bases and J by 0 bases, and 10 bases separated the two germline ends. CDR3 length: 14 residues. Looking up the rest from reference TRBV7-9 and TRBJ2-5 gives the full variable domain: DTGVSQNPRHKITKRGQNVTFRCDPISEHNRLYWYRQTLGQGPEFLTYFQNEAQLEKSRLLSDRFSAERPKGSFSTLEIQRTEQGDSAMYLCASSQTAHQETQYFGPGTRLLVL.

The chain couples TRBV20-1 to TRBJ2-7, with 7 bases fitting TRBD2. V was clipped by 3 bases and J by 11 bases; unmatched bases: 7. Germline V lookup: CDR1 DFQATT, CDR2 SNEGSKA (reference sequence). The CDR3 contains 11 residues. CDR3 loop: CSASIQTSKYF. The CDR3 DNA is TGCAGTGCTAGTATCCAGACTAGCAAGTACTTC.